These 16 T cell receptor beta chains share one sample of origin, sequenced in a study of cytomegalovirus exposure and HLA in healthy donors. 60 Vbeta and 13 Jbeta primers were used in PCR. Generated by immunoSEQ multiplex PCR, the TCRdb table keeps only in-frame clones and is missing some. The sample includes over 100,000 clones. Input material: PBMCs. The receptor source for this set is a woman between 35 and 50 years old in good health and CMV-seropositive.

The chain is built from TRBV5-1 and TRBJ1-1; 10 bases align to TRBD1. CDR1 SGHRS and CDR2 YFSETQ come from the germline V gene. The CDR3 runs to 15 residues. V gave up 4 bases and J gave up 5 bases; unmatched junction bases: 8. In DNA form, the CDR3 reads TGCGCCAGCAGCGCGCGACAGGGGGCCGGGACTGAAGCTTTCTTT. It codes for CASSARQGAGTEAFF.

The chain couples TRBV27 to TRBJ2-7; 7 bases line up with TRBD2. Germline V gives CDR1 MNHEY, CDR2 SMNVEV (reference sequence). This CDR3 has 15 residues. Germline trimming cut 1 base from V and 1 base from J; bases unmatched to any gene: 4. The CDR3 region is CASSLLASGSYEQYF. The CDR3 DNA reads as TGTGCCAGCAGTTTATTGGCTAGCGGTTCCTACGAGCAGTACTTC.

The CDR3 sequence: CASSLPGQGVGYGYTF. CDR3 DNA: TGTGCCAGCAGTTTACCCGGACAGGGAGTAGGCTATGGCTACACCTTC. This chain uses TRBV28 with TRBJ1-2; 8 bases line up with TRBD1. V gave up 2 bases and J gave up 4 bases; unmatched junction bases: 9. In germline, CDR1 is MDHEN, CDR2 SYDVKM. There are 16 residues in the CDR3.

The J gene is TRBJ2-7, the V gene TRBV15; 8 positions agree with TRBD1. The CDR3 runs 19 residues. Germline CDR1 LNHNV, CDR2 YYDKDF (reference sequence). V was clipped by 5 bases and J by 2 bases; unmatched bases: 20. CDR3 protein: CATSFPQGATGVLTYEQYF. The CDR3 region has the DNA TGTGCCACCAGCTTCCCTCAGGGGGCCACAGGGGTCCTTACCTACGAGCAGTACTTC.

This chain uses TRBV7-9 with TRBJ2-6, with 9 nucleotides matching TRBD1. In germline, CDR1 is SEHNR, CDR2 FQNEAQ (reference sequence). The CDR3 totals 16 residues. V shed 4 bases, J shed 2 bases, and the junction held 3 bases outside the gene matches. DNA for the CDR3: TGTGCCAGCAGCTACACAGGGGGCACTGGGGCCAACGTCCTGACTTTC. Its translation is CASSYTGGTGANVLTF.

The CDR3 here is CASSPGASGRRYNEQFF. The CDR3, as DNA: TGTGCCAGCAGCCCCGGCGCTAGCGGGAGGAGGTACAATGAGCAGTTCTTC. The chain couples TRBV5-6 to TRBJ2-1; 11 bases fit TRBD2. The CDR3 runs to 17 residues. Looked up from germline, CDR1 is SGHDT and CDR2 is YYEEEE. With 4 bases clipped from V and 4 bases from J, the junction kept 10 bases outside the gene matches.

The chain is built from TRBV10-1 and TRBJ2-7; 8 positions agree with TRBD1. There are 13 residues in the CDR3. Trimming removed 3 bases from V and 4 bases from J; junction bases left unmatched: 2. Germline CDR1 is WNHNN and CDR2 is SYGVQD (reference sequence). The CDR3 is CASSDQGAYEQYF. For the CDR3, the DNA is TGCGCCAGCAGTGACCAGGGGGCTTACGAGCAGTACTTC.

About this clone itself: At one end the junction does not follow the germline gene, possibly because of a read error. The rearrangement joins TRBV2 to TRBJ2-7; 8 bases fit TRBD1. This CDR3 region has 14 residues. The V gene's germline CDR1 is SNHLY and CDR2 FYNNEI. The CDR3 region is CAGSRDRITYEQYF. CDR3 sequence (DNA): TGTGCCGGCAGCCGGGACAGGATCACCTACGAGCAGTACTTC. Looking up the rest from reference TRBV2 and TRBJ2-7 gives the full variable domain: EPEVTQTPSHQVTQMGQEVILRCVPISNHLYFYWYRQILGQKVEFLVSFYNNEISEKSEIFDDQFSVERPDGSNFTLKIRSTKLEDSAMYFCAGSRDRITYEQYFGPGTRLTVT.

The chain combines TRBV2 with TRBJ1-5; 7 bases are shared with TRBD1. The germline V gene has CDR1 SNHLY and CDR2 FYNNEI. The CDR3 consists of 15 residues. V dropped 6 bases and J dropped 1; count of bases not matched to a gene: 6. CDR3 DNA: TGTGCCAGCAGCGCTGACAGGGTGAGCAATCAGCCCCAGCATTTT. Its protein is CASSADRVSNQPQHF.

The chain uses TRBV4-3 and TRBJ1-4; 10 nucleotides match TRBD1. The CDR3 length is 15 residues. The germline V gene has CDR1 LGHNA and CDR2 YSLEER. With 0 bases clipped from V and 6 bases from J, the junction kept 1 base outside the gene matches. CDR3 coding DNA: TGCGCCAGCAGCCAAGAGGACAGGGGGTATGAAAAACTGTTTTTT. Amino acid sequence: CASSQEDRGYEKLFF.

The gene calls are TRBV10-3 and TRBJ1-2; D is unresolved. This CDR3 has 15 residues. Germline values: CDR1 ENHRY, CDR2 SYGVKD. Trimming shortened V by 2 bases and J by 4 bases, and 14 bases separated the two germline ends. CDR3 coding DNA: TGTGCCATCAGTGAGGGGGTTGGGGAGACCTATGGCTACACCTTC. It translates to CAISEGVGETYGYTF.

V is TRBV6-1 and J is TRBJ2-7; 8 nucleotides match TRBD2. Trimming at V came to 0 bases and at J to 6 bases, leaving 4 bases not matched to a gene. The CDR3 consists of 14 residues. CDR1 and CDR2 (germline): MNHNS, SASEGT. CDR3 loop: CASSEARGGAEQYF. The DNA for the CDR3 is TGTGCCAGCAGTGAAGCTCGGGGGGGGGCCGAGCAGTACTTC.

The chain carries TRBV18 and TRBJ2-3; 9 bases are shared with TRBD2. Germline V lookup: CDR1 KGHSH, CDR2 LQKENI. This CDR3 contains 19 residues. V was pared by 1 base and J by 2 bases, with 13 bases of the junction left unmatched. The CDR3 bases are TGTGCCAGCTCACCACTAGCGGGAGTGTCTCTCTTCGTCACAGATACGCAGTATTTT. Translated: CASSPLAGVSLFVTDTQYF. Full variable domain (remainder filled in from reference TRBV18 and TRBJ2-3): NAGVMQNPRHLVRRRGQEARLRCSPMKGHSHVYWYRQLPEEGLKFMVYLQKENIIDESGMPKERFSAEFPKEGPSILRIQQVVRGDSAAYFCASSPLAGVSLFVTDTQYFGPGTRLTVL.

The chain uses TRBV30 and TRBJ1-1; no definite D call. Germline V gene data show CDR1 as GTSNPN and CDR2 as SVGIG (reference sequence). V was cut by 4 bases and J by 0 bases, with 9 bases left in between. There are 13 residues in the CDR3. The CDR3 here is CAWKRQMNTEAFF. In DNA form, the CDR3 reads TGTGCCTGGAAGCGCCAGATGAACACTGAAGCTTTCTTT.

The chain couples TRBV27 to TRBJ2-7; 7 bases fit TRBD2. Germline CDR1 MNHEY, CDR2 SMNVEV (reference sequence). The CDR3 runs 14 residues. V trimming: 8 bases; J trimming: 4 bases; junction bases outside the gene matches: 11. The CDR3 sequence: CASRAGPGRYEQYF. Here the CDR3 DNA reads TGTGCCAGCCGAGCTGGGCCCGGGAGGTACGAGCAGTACTTC.

As concerns this clone: Mismatch with germline at one junction end may stem from a read error. The gene calls are TRBV7-7 and TRBJ2-1; TRBD2 aligns across 11 bases. The CDR3 has 15 residues. Germline CDR1 and CDR2: SSHAT and FNYEAQ (reference sequence). CDR3 protein: CASSPMTSGIHEQFF. CDR3 DNA sequence: TGTGCTAGCAGCCCTATGACTAGCGGGATCCATGAGCAGTTCTTC.